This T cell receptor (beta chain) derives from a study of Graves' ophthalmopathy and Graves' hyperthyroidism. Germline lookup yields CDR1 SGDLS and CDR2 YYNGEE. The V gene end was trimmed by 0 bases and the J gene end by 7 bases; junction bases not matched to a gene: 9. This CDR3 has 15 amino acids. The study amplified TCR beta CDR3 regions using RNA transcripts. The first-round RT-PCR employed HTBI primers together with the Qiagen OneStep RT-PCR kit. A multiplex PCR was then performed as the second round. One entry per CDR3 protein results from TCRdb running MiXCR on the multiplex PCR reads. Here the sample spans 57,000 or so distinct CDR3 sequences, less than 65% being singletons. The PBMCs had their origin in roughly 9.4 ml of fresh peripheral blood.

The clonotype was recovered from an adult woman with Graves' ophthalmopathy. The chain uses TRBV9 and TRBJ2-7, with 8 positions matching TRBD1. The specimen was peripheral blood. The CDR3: CASSVGAGGLREQYF. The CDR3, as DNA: TGTGCCAGCAGCGTAGGGGCAGGGGGCTTGCGTGAGCAGTACTTC.